This is a list of T cell receptor beta chains from one sample in a study of T cells in localized non-small cell lung cancer. Only in-frame clones appear in the TCRdb table, and some are missing; sequencing was by immunoSEQ multiplex PCR. The sample lists about 82,000 clones, 80% occurring once. Here the sequenced sample was PBMCs, taken before any cancer treatment. The source of these receptors is a man between 40 and 75 years old with stage II squamous cell lung carcinoma. Both conserved end residues are trimmed from each CDR3. Size tells how often a clone was seen (once, few, many) or the class of an expanded clone, and some rows leave it out.

>once|TRBJ1-2|TRBV11-2
ASSLISGQGGYGYT
>-|TRBJ1-1|TRBV19
ASSIVGGTEAF
>-|TRBJ2-1|TRBV4-1
ASSHSVVGPRGNEQF
>-|TRBJ2-1|TRBV27
ASRIRDRQNEQF
>-|TRBJ2-5|TRBV7-9
ASSGGQGARHQETQY
>few|TRBJ1-6|TRBV5-6
ASSHLQGRNSPLH
>-|TRBJ2-1|TRBV5-1
ASSLTVAGDYNEQF
>-|TRBJ1-1|TRBV18
ASSPPGTGGTEAF
>-|TRBJ2-1|TRBV6-1
ASQTYNEQF
>-|TRBJ1-2|TRBV28
ASSLYSRGGGYT
>-|TRBJ2-5|TRBV7-2
ASSLGQQETQY
>once|TRBJ2-7|TRBV7-6
ASSEKGPSYEQY
>-|-|TRBV2
ASMNGTGTYEQY
>-|TRBJ1-5|TRBV30
AWNAETGQRH
>-|TRBJ1-1|TRBV19
ASSARTGWAF
>-|TRBJ2-7|TRBV10-1
AFLGGLSYEQY
>-|TRBJ2-7|TRBV2
ASSGTSGRDSEQY
>-|TRBJ2-1|TRBV5-4
ASSYATGNNEQF
>once|TRBJ2-3|TRBV5-1
ASSLELAGGGDTQY
>-|TRBJ2-5|TRBV5-4
ASSLGVTSRPETQY
>-|TRBJ1-4|TRBV5-1
ASSVGTGNEKLF
>-|TRBJ2-3|TRBV7-7
ASSLGEGTDTQY
>-|TRBJ2-1|TRBV10-2
ASRTTGTSWLDEQF
>-|TRBJ1-1|TRBV19
ASSMAGSTEAF
>-|TRBJ2-3|TRBV6-4
ASSDSTSGGADTQY
>-|TRBJ2-1|TRBV7-3
ASSLLAETYNEQF
>-|TRBJ2-5|TRBV30
AGGRGETQY
>-|TRBJ2-7|TRBV11-2
ASSTSSEQY
>once|TRBJ2-3|TRBV2
ASSPDNLRGTDTQY
>few|TRBJ2-2|TRBV13
ASSLRTPSGGELF
>once|TRBJ1-1|TRBV5-4
ASSLLQGGNTEAF
>-|TRBJ2-1|TRBV5-1
ASTLDRLESEQF
>-|TRBJ2-5|TRBV6-6
ASSKTGTGLETQY
>-|TRBJ1-2|TRBV5-1
ASSYSQGVSGYT
>once|TRBJ2-7|TRBV28
ASSPPQVYEQY
>-|TRBJ2-1|TRBV5-6
ASSPLGAGGPVDEQF
>-|TRBJ1-1|TRBV29-1
SVEMERGGTEAF
>-|TRBJ1-4|TRBV4-1
ASSQDRGAGSEKLF
>-|TRBJ2-7|TRBV4-2
ASSPRDRATYEQY
>-|TRBJ1-5|TRBV5-3
ARSFLRRGNRYHSNQPQH
>-|TRBJ2-7|TRBV6-1
ASIDRGPRYEQY